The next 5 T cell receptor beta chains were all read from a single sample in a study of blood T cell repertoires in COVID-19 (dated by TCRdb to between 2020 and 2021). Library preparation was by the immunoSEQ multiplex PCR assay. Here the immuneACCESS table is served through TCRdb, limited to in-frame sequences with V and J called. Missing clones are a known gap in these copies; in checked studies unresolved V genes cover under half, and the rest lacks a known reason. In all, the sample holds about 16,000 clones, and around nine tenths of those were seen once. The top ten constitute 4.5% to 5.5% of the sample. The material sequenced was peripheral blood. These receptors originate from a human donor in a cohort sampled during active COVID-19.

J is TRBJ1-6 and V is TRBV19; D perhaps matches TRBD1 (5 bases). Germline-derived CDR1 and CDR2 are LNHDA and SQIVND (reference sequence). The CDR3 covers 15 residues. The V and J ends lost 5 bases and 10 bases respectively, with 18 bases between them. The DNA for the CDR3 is TGTGCCAGTAGTCTCGACAGCGGGTCAGGGTCACCCCTCCACTTT. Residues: CASSLDSGSGSPLHF.

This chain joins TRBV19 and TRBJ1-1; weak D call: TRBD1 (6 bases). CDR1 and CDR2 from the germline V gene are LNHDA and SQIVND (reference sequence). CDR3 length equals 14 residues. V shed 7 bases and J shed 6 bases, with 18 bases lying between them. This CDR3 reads CASTLWGTPAEAFF. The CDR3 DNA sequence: TGTGCCAGTACCCTCTGGGGGACACCGGCTGAAGCTTTCTTT.

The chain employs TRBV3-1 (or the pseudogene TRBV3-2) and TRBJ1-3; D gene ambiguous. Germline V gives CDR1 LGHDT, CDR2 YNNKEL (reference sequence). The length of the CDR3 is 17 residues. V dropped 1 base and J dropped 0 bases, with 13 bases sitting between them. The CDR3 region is CASSQAKWAYSGNTIYF. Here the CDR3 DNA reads TGTGCCAGCAGCCAAGCGAAGTGGGCCTACTCTGGAAACACCATATATTTT.

For the CDR3, the DNA is TGTGCCAGCAGTTTAGCGGGCCGTGAGCAGTTCTTC. This encodes CASSLAGREQFF. V usage is TRBV28 and J usage is TRBJ2-1; the D gene is possibly TRBD2 (5 bases). Germline V lookup: CDR1 MDHEN, CDR2 SYDVKM. The CDR3 has 12 amino acids. V was clipped by 2 bases and J by 9 bases, with 8 bases between them. The full variable domain, its missing parts supplied by reference TRBV28 and TRBJ2-1, is DVKVTQSSRYLVKRTGEKVFLECVQDMDHENMFWYRQDPGLGLRLIYFSYDVKMKEKGDIPEGYSVSREKKERFSLILESASTNQTSMYLCASSLAGREQFFGPGTRLTVL.

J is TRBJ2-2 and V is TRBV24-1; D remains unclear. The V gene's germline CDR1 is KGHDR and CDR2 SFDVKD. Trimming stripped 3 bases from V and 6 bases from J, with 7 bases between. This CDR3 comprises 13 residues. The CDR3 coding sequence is TGTGCCACCAGTGATCCATTAGCCGGGGAGCTGTTTTTT. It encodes CATSDPLAGELFF.